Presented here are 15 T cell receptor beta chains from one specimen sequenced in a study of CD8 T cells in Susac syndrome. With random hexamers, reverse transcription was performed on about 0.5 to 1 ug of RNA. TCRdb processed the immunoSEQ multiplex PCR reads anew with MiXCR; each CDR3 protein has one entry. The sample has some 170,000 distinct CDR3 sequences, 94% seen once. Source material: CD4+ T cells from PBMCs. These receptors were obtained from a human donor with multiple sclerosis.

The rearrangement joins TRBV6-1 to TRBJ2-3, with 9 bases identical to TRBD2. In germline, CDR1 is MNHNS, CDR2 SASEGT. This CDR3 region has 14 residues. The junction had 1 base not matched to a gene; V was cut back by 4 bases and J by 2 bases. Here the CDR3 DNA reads TGTGCCAGCAGTGTAGCGGGAGCCACAGATACGCAGTATTTT. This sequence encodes CASSVAGATDTQYF.

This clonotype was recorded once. The DNA of the CDR3 is TGTGCCAGCAGGAGCGGGATGAACACCGGGGAGCTGTTTTTT. It yields the protein CASRSGMNTGELFF. The chain combines TRBV12-3 or TRBV12-4 with TRBJ2-2; 7 bases are a match to TRBD2. This CDR3 has 14 residues. V trimming: 6 bases; J trimming: 1 base; junction bases outside the gene matches: 2.

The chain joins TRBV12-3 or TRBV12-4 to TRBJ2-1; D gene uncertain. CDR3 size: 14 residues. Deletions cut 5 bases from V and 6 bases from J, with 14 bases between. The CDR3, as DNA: TGTGCCAGCAGTCCTACATCCACAAGCAATGAGCAGTTCTTC. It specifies CASSPTSTSNEQFF.

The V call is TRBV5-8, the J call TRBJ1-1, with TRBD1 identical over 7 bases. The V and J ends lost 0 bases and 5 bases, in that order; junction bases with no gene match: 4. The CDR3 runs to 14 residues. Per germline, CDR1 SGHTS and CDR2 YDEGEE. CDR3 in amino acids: CASSLDRGLTEAFF. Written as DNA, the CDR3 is TGTGCCAGCAGCTTGGATAGGGGGCTGACTGAAGCTTTCTTT.

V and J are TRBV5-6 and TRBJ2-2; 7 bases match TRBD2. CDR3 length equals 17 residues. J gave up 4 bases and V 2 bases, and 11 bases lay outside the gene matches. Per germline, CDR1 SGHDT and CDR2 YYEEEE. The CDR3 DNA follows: TGTGCCAGCAGCTTTTTTGGTTGGGGAGGGAGCACCGGGGAGCTGTTTTTT. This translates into CASSFFGWGGSTGELFF.

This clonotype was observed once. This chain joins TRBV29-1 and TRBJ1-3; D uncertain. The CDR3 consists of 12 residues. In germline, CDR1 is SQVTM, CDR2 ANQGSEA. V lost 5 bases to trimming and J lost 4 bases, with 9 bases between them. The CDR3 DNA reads TGCAGCGTTTCCGACAACGGAAACACCATATATTTT. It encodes CSVSDNGNTIYF.

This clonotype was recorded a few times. In DNA, the CDR3 is TGTGCCAGCAGCTTAGTGGCTAGCGGGAGCTACGAGCAGTACTTC. This sequence encodes CASSLVASGSYEQYF. The V call is TRBV7-2, the J call TRBJ2-7; 10 bases map to TRBD2. CDR3 length: 15 residues. Germline CDR1 and CDR2: SGHTA and FQGNSA. The V segment lost 1 base and the J segment 3 bases; nucleotides outside the gene matches: 3.

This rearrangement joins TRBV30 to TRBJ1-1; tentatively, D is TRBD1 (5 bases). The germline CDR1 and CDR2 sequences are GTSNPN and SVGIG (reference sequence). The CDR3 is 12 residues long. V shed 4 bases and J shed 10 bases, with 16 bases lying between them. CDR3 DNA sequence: TGTGCCTGGACAGGGAGATCGTTTGCAGCTTTCTTT. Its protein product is CAWTGRSFAAFF.

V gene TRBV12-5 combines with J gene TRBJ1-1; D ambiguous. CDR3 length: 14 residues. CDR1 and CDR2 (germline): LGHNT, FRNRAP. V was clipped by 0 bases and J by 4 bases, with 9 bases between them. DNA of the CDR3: TGTGCTAGTGGTTTGGTGGACTGGGGCACTGAAGCTTTCTTT. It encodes CASGLVDWGTEAFF.

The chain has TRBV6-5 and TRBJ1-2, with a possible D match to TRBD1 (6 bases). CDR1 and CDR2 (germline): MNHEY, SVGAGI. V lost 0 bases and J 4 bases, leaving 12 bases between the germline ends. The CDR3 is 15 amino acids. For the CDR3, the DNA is TGTGCCAGCAGTTACTCAAGGACAGCTTTCTATGGCTACACCTTC. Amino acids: CASSYSRTAFYGYTF.

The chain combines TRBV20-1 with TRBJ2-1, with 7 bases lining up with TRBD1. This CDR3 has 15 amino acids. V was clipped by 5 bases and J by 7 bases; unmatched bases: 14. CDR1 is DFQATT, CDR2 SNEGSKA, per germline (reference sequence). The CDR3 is CSAQRGPGTFNEQFF. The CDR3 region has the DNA TGCAGTGCTCAAAGGGGGCCGGGAACCTTTAATGAGCAGTTCTTC.

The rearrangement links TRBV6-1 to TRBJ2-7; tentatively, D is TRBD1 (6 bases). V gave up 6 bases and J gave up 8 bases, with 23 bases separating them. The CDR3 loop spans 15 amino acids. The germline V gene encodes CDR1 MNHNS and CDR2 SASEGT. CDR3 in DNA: TGTGCCAGCAGGAGATTGAGGACAGCCCCTGAGCAGCAGTACTTC. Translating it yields CASRRLRTAPEQQYF.

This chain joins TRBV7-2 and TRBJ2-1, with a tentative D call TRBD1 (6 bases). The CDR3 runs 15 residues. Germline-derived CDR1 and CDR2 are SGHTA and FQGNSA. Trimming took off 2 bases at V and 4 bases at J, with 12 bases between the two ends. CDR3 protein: CASSLRGMDYNEQFF. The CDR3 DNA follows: TGTGCCAGCAGCTTAAGGGGGATGGATTACAATGAGCAGTTCTTC.

The chain's CDR3 is CASTGGVETQYF. In DNA, the CDR3 is TGTGCCAGCACGGGGGGGGTGGAGACCCAGTACTTC. The chain couples TRBV11-2 to TRBJ2-5; 8 bases line up with TRBD2. V trimming: 7 bases; J trimming: 5 bases; junction bases outside the gene matches: 3. The CDR3 contains 12 residues. Germline V gene data show CDR1 as SGHAT and CDR2 as FQNNGV.

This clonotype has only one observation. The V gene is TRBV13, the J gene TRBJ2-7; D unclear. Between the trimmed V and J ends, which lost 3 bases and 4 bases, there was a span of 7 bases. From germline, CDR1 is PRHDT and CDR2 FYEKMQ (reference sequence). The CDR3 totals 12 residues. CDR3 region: CASSFRIYEQYF. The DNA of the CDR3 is TGTGCCAGCAGCTTTCGTATATACGAGCAGTACTTC.